This passage covers 10 T cell receptor beta chains from one sample sequenced in a study of T cells in Graves' hyperthyroidism and ophthalmopathy. Amplified TCR beta CDR3 regions derived from RNA transcripts. A first-round RT-PCR of the TCR CDR3 used the HTBI primer set. TCRdb reprocessed the multiplex PCR reads with MiXCR, giving one entry per CDR3 protein. Among hundreds of thousands of distinct CDR3 sequences listed, more than 12% were seen once. Material for sequencing was blood. These receptors originate from a woman in her twenties or thirties with Graves' hyperthyroidism.

This clonotype has a handful of counts. The V call is TRBV5-4, the J call TRBJ2-5; D is perhaps TRBD1 or TRBD2 (5 bases each). The length of the CDR3 is 16 residues. Germline V gene sequence: CDR1 SGHNT, CDR2 YYREEE (reference sequence). Trimming took 4 bases from V and 1 from J, leaving 17 bases between them. CDR3 protein: CASSPPGPRGQETQYF. DNA of the CDR3: TGTGCCAGCAGCCCACCGGGACCAAGGGGCCAAGAGACCCAGTACTTC.

The V call is TRBV7-9, the J call TRBJ2-7; no definite D call. CDR3 length equals 14 residues. The V gene's germline CDR1 is SEHNR and CDR2 FQNEAQ (reference sequence). Trimming cost V 1 base and J 1 base, with 8 bases left between them. CDR3 DNA sequence: TGTGCCAGCAGCTTAGAGTCGCTTTCCTACGAGCAGTACTTC. As protein: CASSLESLSYEQYF.

This clonotype was observed many times. This chain uses TRBV6-1 with TRBJ2-1, with D perhaps matching TRBD2 (6 bases). V was pared by 5 bases and J by 6 bases, with 14 bases between. The CDR3 covers 14 residues. Germline CDR1 is MNHNS and CDR2 is SASEGT. The chain's CDR3 is CASSIGLRSNEQFF. The CDR3 DNA reads TGTGCCAGCAGTATCGGACTACGGAGCAATGAGCAGTTCTTC.

This clonotype was detected ten times or more. The chain carries TRBV20-1 and TRBJ1-1; D perhaps matches TRBD1 (5 bases). The CDR3 has 12 amino acids. Germline V gives CDR1 DFQATT, CDR2 SNEGSKA (reference sequence). Trimming left V 0 bases short and J 6 bases short, with 8 bases between. CDR3 bases: TGCAGTGCTAGAGATCGAGGGGCTGAAGCTTTCTTT. It translates to CSARDRGAEAFF.

This chain joins TRBV27 and TRBJ1-5, with D hard to call. Germline V CDR1 and CDR2: MNHEY, SMNVEV (reference sequence). The CDR3 totals 13 residues. V was shortened by 8 bases and J by 4 bases, with 12 bases between the two germline ends. This CDR3 is CASGREVNQPQHF. The CDR3 DNA is TGTGCCAGCGGGAGGGAGGTTAATCAGCCCCAGCATTTT.

This clonotype has ten or more counts. The chain combines TRBV12-3 or TRBV12-4 with TRBJ1-2, with TRBD1 matching 8 bases. V was clipped by 3 bases and J by 0 bases; unmatched bases: 6. The CDR3 totals 16 residues. The CDR3 DNA reads as TGTGCCAGCAGTTTTGTGGACAGGGTTGCTAACTATGGCTACACCTTC. This sequence encodes CASSFVDRVANYGYTF.

This chain connects TRBV6-1 to TRBJ2-1, with D maybe TRBD2 (6 bases). Per the germline V gene, CDR1 is MNHNS and CDR2 is SASEGT. The CDR3 runs 14 residues. V was shortened by 6 bases and J by 6 bases, with 15 bases between the two germline ends. CDR3 loop: CASRPRGSRNEQFF. The CDR3, as DNA: TGTGCCAGCAGACCCCGGGGGTCGCGCAATGAGCAGTTCTTC.

This clonotype was counted a few times. V gene TRBV7-2 combines with J gene TRBJ2-1, with 10 bases fitting TRBD2. This CDR3 contains 20 residues. Trimming at V came to 2 bases and at J to 0 bases, leaving 13 bases not matched to a gene. Germline V gives CDR1 SGHTA, CDR2 FQGNSA. CDR3 nucleotides: TGTGCCAGCAGCTTACGCCACAGCGGGAGGGCCTGGAGCTCCTACAATGAGCAGTTCTTC. This gives the protein CASSLRHSGRAWSSYNEQFF. Supplemented by reference TRBV7-2 and TRBJ2-1, the full variable domain reads GAGVSQSPSNKVTEKGKDVELRCDPISGHTALYWYRQSLGQGLEFLIYFQGNSAPDKSGLPSDRFSAERTGGSVSTLTIQRTQQEDSAVYLCASSLRHSGRAWSSYNEQFFGPGTRLTVL.

Of note for this clonotype: A read error may be the cause here, since a much bigger clone is one base away. The gene calls are TRBV12-3 or TRBV12-4 and TRBJ2-1; 8 bases are a match to TRBD1. V shed 10 bases, J shed 10 bases, and the junction held 15 bases outside the gene matches. The CDR3 loop spans 14 amino acids. CDR3 nucleotides: TGTGCCATTAGGCAGGGGGCCAGTCTCTACGAGCAGTTCTTC. It specifies CAIRQGASLYEQFF.

This clonotype was seen ten or more times. The chain has TRBV20-1 and TRBJ2-1; 11 nucleotides match TRBD1. The germline V gene has CDR1 DFQATT and CDR2 SNEGSKA (reference sequence). V dropped 7 bases and J dropped 0; count of bases not matched to a gene: 8. The CDR3 is made up of 16 amino acids. This CDR3 reads CSVKGGTGGSYNEQFF. Written as DNA, the CDR3 is TGCAGTGTCAAAGGGGGGACAGGGGGCTCCTACAATGAGCAGTTCTTC.